This TCR beta chain was sequenced during a study of blood T cell repertoires in COVID-19. Looking at the study overall: The origin of the acute and convalescent COVID-19 samples was the United States, Italy and Spain. Sources were T cells, B-cell-depleted T cells, or PBMCs; the material itself was cDNA or gDNA.

Original analysis: Counts of nucleated cells, estimated from reference gene primer amplification, were obtained. Data came from immunoSEQ multiplex PCR; TCRdb stores just in-frame clones and leaves some out. V, J and clone size were drawn from that table, and D and trimming were deduced from the DNA. The sample shows about 94,000 clones, around 80% of them seen only once. Trimming took 5 bases from V and 12 from J, leaving 17 bases between them. The germline V gene has CDR1 SGHVS and CDR2 FQNEAQ. This CDR3 has 13 amino acids. The V and J genes are TRBV7-8 and TRBJ2-1; D is undetermined. This TCR derives from a human donor in a cohort sampled during active COVID-19. Sequencing was done on a sample of peripheral blood. The CDR3, as DNA: TGTGCCAGCAGCAAAGACGGTCGAGGCGGGCAGTTCTTC. Amino acid sequence: CASSKDGRGGQFF.